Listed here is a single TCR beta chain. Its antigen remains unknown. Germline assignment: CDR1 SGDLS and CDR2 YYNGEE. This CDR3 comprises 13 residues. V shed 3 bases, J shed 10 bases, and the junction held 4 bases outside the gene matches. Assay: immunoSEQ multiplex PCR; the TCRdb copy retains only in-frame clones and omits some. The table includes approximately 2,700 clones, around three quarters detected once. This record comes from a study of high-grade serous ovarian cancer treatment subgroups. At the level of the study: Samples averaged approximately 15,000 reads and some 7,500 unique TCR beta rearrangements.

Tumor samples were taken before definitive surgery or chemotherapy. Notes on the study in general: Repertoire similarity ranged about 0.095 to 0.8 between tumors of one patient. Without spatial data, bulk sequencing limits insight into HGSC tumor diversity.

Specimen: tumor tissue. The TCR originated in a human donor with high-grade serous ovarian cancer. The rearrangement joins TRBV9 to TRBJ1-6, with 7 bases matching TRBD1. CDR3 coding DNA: TGTGCCAGCAGCGGACAGGGTAGCTCACCCCTCCACTTT. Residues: CASSGQGSSPLHF.